The 18 T cell receptor beta chains reported below all come from one sample, sequenced in a study of blood T cell repertoires in COVID-19. Here immunoSEQ multiplex PCR was the method, and the copy in TCRdb shows in-frame clones only, minus some. The sample has a few hundred thousand clones, approximately 90% seen once. Sequenced: peripheral blood. The receptors were gathered from a middle-aged woman who had recovered from COVID-19.

The chain carries TRBV25-1 and TRBJ2-3, with 7 positions matching TRBD2. The CDR3 has 14 amino acids. The V and J ends lost 3 bases and 3 bases, in that order; junction bases with no gene match: 3. Per germline, CDR1 MGHDK and CDR2 SYGVNS. CDR3 loop: CASSDWGGTDTQYF. As DNA, the CDR3 is TGTGCCAGCAGTGATTGGGGGGGAACAGATACGCAGTATTTT.

The rearrangement uses TRBV9 and TRBJ2-5; TRBD2 matches 10 bases. Germline V gene sequence: CDR1 SGDLS, CDR2 YYNGEE. V dropped 1 base and J dropped 1; count of bases not matched to a gene: 4. The CDR3 is 16 residues long. CDR3 coding DNA: TGTGCCAGCAGCGTACCCCGGACTAGCGGCCAAGAGACCCAGTACTTC. Its translation is CASSVPRTSGQETQYF.

This clone occurred a few times. The CDR3 spells CASSPMRTSGPPNEQFF. The CDR3 coding sequence is TGTGCCAGCAGTCCAATGCGGACTAGCGGGCCACCAAATGAGCAGTTCTTC. The chain uses TRBV6-6 and TRBJ2-1, with 11 bases that match TRBD2. Trimming removed 5 bases from V and 7 bases from J; junction bases left unmatched: 13. CDR1 and CDR2 from the germline V gene are MNHNY and SVGAGI (reference sequence). This CDR3 is 17 amino acids long.

Details on this clone: Other DNA variants within this sample encode the same CDR3. The rearrangement links TRBV6-5 to TRBJ1-5; the D is unclear. The CDR3 length is 14 residues. In germline, CDR1 is MNHEY, CDR2 SVGAGI. V lost 7 bases and J 1 base, leaving 11 bases between the germline ends. This chain's CDR3 is CASTPPGSNQPQHF. The CDR3 DNA reads as TGTGCCAGCACCCCCCCCGGGAGCAATCAGCCCCAGCATTTT.

The chain joins TRBV9 to TRBJ1-2, with 7 bases identical to TRBD1. Trimming at V came to 9 bases and at J to 4 bases, leaving 12 bases not matched to a gene. Looked up from germline, CDR1 is SGDLS and CDR2 is YYNGEE. This CDR3 has 14 residues. The CDR3 coding sequence is TGTGCCACCGACAGGGTCGACGCGGGCTATGGCTACACCTTC. Translating gives CATDRVDAGYGYTF. The full variable domain, its missing parts supplied by reference TRBV9 and TRBJ1-2, is DSGVTQTPKHLITATGQRVTLRCSPRSGDLSVYWYQQSLDQGLQFLIQYYNGEERAKGNILERFSAQQFPDLHSELNLSSLELGDSALYFCATDRVDAGYGYTFGSGTRLTVV.

The gene calls are TRBV7-2 and TRBJ2-7, with a possible D match to TRBD2 (5 bases). V gave up 3 bases and J gave up 1 base, with 16 bases separating them. This CDR3 has 16 residues. The germline gives CDR1 SGHTA, CDR2 FQGNSA. The CDR3 nucleotides are TGTGCCAGCAGCTTCGCCACGGGAATCGGGTCCTACGAGCAGTACTTC. This gives the protein CASSFATGIGSYEQYF.

This clone has only one observation. V usage is TRBV9 and J usage is TRBJ2-3; D gene unclear. The CDR3 contains 14 residues. Trimming pared 0 bases from V and 1 base from J, leaving 6 bases between. The V gene's germline CDR1 is SGDLS and CDR2 YYNGEE. DNA for the CDR3: TGTGCCAGCAGCGTAGCTCCCCGCACAGATACGCAGTATTTT. Protein product: CASSVAPRTDTQYF.

The chain couples TRBV27 to TRBJ1-5, with 9 bases lining up with TRBD1. There are 16 residues in the CDR3. V shed 5 bases and J 0 bases; nucleotides not matched to a gene: 5. From germline, CDR1 is MNHEY and CDR2 SMNVEV (reference sequence). CDR3 residues: CASSPDRGVSNQPQHF. The CDR3 DNA follows: TGTGCCAGCAGTCCCGACAGGGGGGTTAGCAATCAGCCCCAGCATTTT.

The gene calls are TRBV25-1 and TRBJ1-4, with 10 bases aligning to TRBD1. J gave up 8 bases and V 6 bases, and 9 bases lay outside the gene matches. The CDR3 length is 15 residues. The germline CDR1 and CDR2 sequences are MGHDK and SYGVNS. The CDR3 DNA reads TGTGCCAGCAGGACCTGGACAGGGGGGAGAGAAAAACTGTTTTTT. This encodes CASRTWTGGREKLFF.

This CDR3 is CASSQVGAGAQYF. CDR3 nucleotides: TGCGCCAGCAGCCAAGTAGGGGCTGGGGCCCAGTACTTC. The chain joins TRBV4-1 to TRBJ2-5, with D maybe TRBD1 (5 bases). The CDR3 is 13 residues long. The V end was cut by 1 base, the J end by 9 bases, with 12 bases between. Germline-derived CDR1 and CDR2 are MGHRA and YSYEKL.

The chain joins TRBV18 to TRBJ1-1, with 10 bases lining up with TRBD1. Unmatched junction bases numbered 11, after V lost 3 bases and J lost 4 bases. Germline V gene data show CDR1 as KGHSH and CDR2 as LQKENI. CDR3 length: 17 amino acids. The CDR3 reads CASSPSGTGAVGTEAFF. CDR3 nucleotides: TGTGCCAGCTCACCTTCAGGGACAGGGGCCGTGGGCACTGAAGCTTTCTTT.

This chain links TRBV19 with TRBJ1-1; 10 bases line up with TRBD1. Germline V gives CDR1 LNHDA, CDR2 SQIVND (reference sequence). The CDR3 extends over 15 amino acids. V lost 4 bases and J lost 8; bases outside the gene matches: 10. The DNA for the CDR3 is TGTGCCAGTAGTAACCCCGGGACAGGGGACTTGGAAGCTTTCTTT. Its protein is CASSNPGTGDLEAFF.

The gene calls are TRBV27 and TRBJ2-5, with 7 bases identical to TRBD2. Germline V CDR1 and CDR2: MNHEY, SMNVEV (reference sequence). Losses at the gene ends were 4 bases for V and 1 base for J; bases not matched to a gene: 6. The CDR3 sequence is 15 residues long. The CDR3 DNA sequence: TGTGCCAGCAGTTCCCACGGGGGGACCCAAGAGACCCAGTACTTC. It yields the protein CASSSHGGTQETQYF.

For this clone: An end of the junction differs from the germline gene, which may be a read error. The chain is built from TRBV7-9 and TRBJ1-2; the match to TRBD1 covers 8 bases. There are 14 residues in the CDR3. Germline lookup yields CDR1 SEHNR and CDR2 FQNEAQ (reference sequence). This chain's CDR3 is CASSLSGTGYGYTF. The CDR3 DNA reads TGTGCCAGCAGCTTATCCGGGACAGGCTATGGGTACACCTTC. The full variable domain, its missing parts supplied by reference TRBV7-9 and TRBJ1-2, is DTGVSQNPRHKITKRGQNVTFRCDPISEHNRLYWYRQTLGQGPEFLTYFQNEAQLEKSRLLSDRFSAERPKGSFSTLEIQRTEQGDSAMYLCASSLSGTGYGYTFGSGTRLTVV.

This clone was recorded a few times. The chain links TRBV11-3 to TRBJ1-6; D perhaps matches TRBD1 (5 bases). With 5 bases removed from V and 12 bases from J, the gap between germline ends came to 14 bases. This CDR3 has 13 amino acids. The germline CDR1 and CDR2 sequences are SGHNT and YENEEA. CDR3 sequence reads: CASSRRDSKPLHF. CDR3 DNA sequence: TGTGCCAGCAGCAGGCGGGACTCAAAACCCCTCCACTTT.

This clone was recorded once. CDR3 coding DNA: TGCGCCAGCAGCCCATGGGGGCGGGAGGCGTCCCAAGAGACCCAGTACTTC. Translated, it gives CASSPWGREASQETQYF. The J gene is TRBJ2-5, the V gene TRBV5-1; TRBD2 matches 8 bases. Germline V CDR1 and CDR2: SGHRS, YFSETQ. This CDR3 has 17 residues. With 4 bases clipped from V and 1 base from J, the junction kept 12 bases outside the gene matches.

The chain links TRBV30 to TRBJ1-5; 7 positions match TRBD1. Germline trimming cut 5 bases from V and 2 bases from J; bases unmatched to any gene: 9. The germline gives CDR1 GTSNPN, CDR2 SVGIG (reference sequence). The CDR3 contains 15 residues. The chain's CDR3 is CAWGRGDRGNQPQHF. CDR3 nucleotides: TGTGCCTGGGGCAGGGGGGACCGAGGCAATCAGCCCCAGCATTTT.

The chain recombines TRBV24-1 with TRBJ2-1; D perhaps matches TRBD2 (5 bases). The CDR3 is 14 amino acids. Germline assignment: CDR1 KGHDR and CDR2 SFDVKD. Trimming stripped 6 bases from V and 9 bases from J, with 17 bases between. The CDR3 DNA follows: TGTGCCACCAGTCGGCTAGCTTTCTCCGGTGAGCAGTTCTTC. Amino acid sequence: CATSRLAFSGEQFF.